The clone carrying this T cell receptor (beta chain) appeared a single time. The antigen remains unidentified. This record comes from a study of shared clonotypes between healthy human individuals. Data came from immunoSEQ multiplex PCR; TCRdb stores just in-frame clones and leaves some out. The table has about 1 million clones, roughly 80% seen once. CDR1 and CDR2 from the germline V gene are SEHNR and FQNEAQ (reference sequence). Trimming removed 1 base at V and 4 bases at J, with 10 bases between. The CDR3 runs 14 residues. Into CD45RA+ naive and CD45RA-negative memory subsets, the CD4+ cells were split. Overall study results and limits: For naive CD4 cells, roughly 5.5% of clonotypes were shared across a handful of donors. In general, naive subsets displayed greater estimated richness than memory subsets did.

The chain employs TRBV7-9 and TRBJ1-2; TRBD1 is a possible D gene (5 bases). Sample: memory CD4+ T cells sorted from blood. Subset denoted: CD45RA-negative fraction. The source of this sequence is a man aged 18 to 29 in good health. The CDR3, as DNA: TGTGCCAGCAGCTTAGAGGCAGGGCTCTATGGCTACACCTTC. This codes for CASSLEAGLYGYTF.